Below, one TCR beta chain is given with its context. The antigen is unknown. The data derive from a study of persistence of HIV-infected CD4 T cells. Regarding the study as a whole: Antigen-responding cells were enriched for degenerate expanded CDR3beta sequences.

The V and J ends lost 7 bases and 3 bases respectively, with 18 bases between them. Germline CDR1 MDHEN, CDR2 SYDVKM. This CDR3 is built from 16 residues. The stimulus was an HIV-1 Gag 15-mer peptide pool, about 1 ug/peptide/mL. CD40L/CD69 double-negative CD45RO-high memory CD4+ T cells were collected. Sequencing used immunoSEQ version 4 in survey mode. TCRdb's table, derived via immunoSEQ multiplex PCR, lists solely in-frame clones and lacks some. Of about 40,000 clones in the sample, under 90% were seen once. The input for sequencing was cultured CD4+ T cells from PBMCs, taken from a patient who received antiretroviral therapy. This chain links TRBV28 with TRBJ2-2; TRBD2 is a possible D gene (7 bases). The receptor comes from an adult with HIV. The donor label of this sample is uncertain. Here the CDR3 DNA reads TGTGCCAGCATCCCCGTGGGGGGGCTTCACACCGGGGAGCTGTTTTTT. This encodes CASIPVGGLHTGELFF.